The clone carrying this TCR beta chain was seen a single time. In the original workflow: Cell counts per sample came from amplifying reference gene primers. Data came from immunoSEQ multiplex PCR; TCRdb stores just in-frame clones and leaves some out. That table supplies the V and J calls and clone size; D and trimming were determined from the DNA. The sample contains more than 55,000 clones, roughly 80% of which appear only once. This specimen comes from a study of blood T cell repertoires in COVID-19. Overall study: Spain, Italy and the United States supplied samples that represented acute and convalescent COVID-19. T cells, B-cell-depleted T cells, or PBMCs supplied cDNA or gDNA.

The sequencing input was peripheral blood. The origin of this receptor is an elderly woman with acute or convalescent COVID-19.

The CDR3 nucleotides are TGTGCCAGCAGCCCGCTGCCGACAGCTAACTATGGCTACACCTTC. It specifies CASSPLPTANYGYTF. The chain is built from TRBV13 and TRBJ1-2; the D gene is possibly TRBD1 (5 bases). This CDR3 spans 15 amino acids. Germline-derived CDR1 and CDR2 are PRHDT and FYEKMQ (reference sequence). Trimming pared 5 bases from V and 0 bases from J, leaving 13 bases between.